The sequence of this T cell receptor beta chain was determined in a study of OX40 agonist ivuxolimab in advanced cancers. Study context: Aged roughly 23 to 79 with a mean of about 63 years, they were almost 85% male.

Worth noting for this clone: Its antigen is still unknown.

Clones were read by immunoSEQ multiplex PCR, and TCRdb kept only the in-frame ones, dropping some. Of about 36,000 clones listed, 80% to 90% are singletons. The length of the CDR3 is 13 residues. Trimming pared 4 bases from V and 5 bases from J, leaving 9 bases between. Looked up from germline, CDR1 is MNHEY and CDR2 is SVGAGI. Study-level results: It was also the case that some nonresponders had low normalized T-cell clonal expansion. Clonal expansion among partial responders at 0.1-3.0 mg/kg ranked near the lowest.

The sample was CD4+ or CD8+ T cells sorted from blood, taken in a trial of the OX40 agonist ivuxolimab. The rearrangement links TRBV6-5 to TRBJ2-1; D is possibly TRBD2 (6 bases). The TCR sequence derives from an adult with an advanced solid tumor such as melanoma, head and neck, liver or kidney cancer. The CDR3 DNA sequence: TGTGCCAGCAGTTGGGAGGCAGACAATGAGCAGTTCTTC. Translated: CASSWEADNEQFF.